The clone carrying this T cell receptor beta chain was picked up many times. One entry per CDR3 protein results from TCRdb running MiXCR on the RACE reads. The sample lists 65,000 to 85,000 distinct CDR3 sequences; 12% were seen once. This CDR3 comprises 15 residues. The V and J ends lost 0 bases and 4 bases respectively, with 10 bases between them. From germline, CDR1 is LGHNA and CDR2 YNFKEQ. This record comes from a study of human T cells and chemical hapten exposure. Time point indicated: patch test 1, 2 weeks after DPC sensitization. Treatment meaning: therapeutic diphenylcyclopropenone sensitization with weekly scalp DPC. Only after blood had been drawn was each patch test applied.

The rearrangement joins TRBV4-2 to TRBJ1-5; maybe TRBD1 (5 bases). The sequenced sample was whole blood, obtained in connection with sensitization to the hapten diphenylcyclopropenone (DPC). This receptor was obtained from a woman in her sixties with alopecia areata. Some clones in this sample may be carry-over from other donors' samples. Written as DNA, the CDR3 is TGTGCCAGCAGCCAAGAAGCGGGGGGGAATCAGCCCCAGCATTTT. Protein product: CASSQEAGGNQPQHF.